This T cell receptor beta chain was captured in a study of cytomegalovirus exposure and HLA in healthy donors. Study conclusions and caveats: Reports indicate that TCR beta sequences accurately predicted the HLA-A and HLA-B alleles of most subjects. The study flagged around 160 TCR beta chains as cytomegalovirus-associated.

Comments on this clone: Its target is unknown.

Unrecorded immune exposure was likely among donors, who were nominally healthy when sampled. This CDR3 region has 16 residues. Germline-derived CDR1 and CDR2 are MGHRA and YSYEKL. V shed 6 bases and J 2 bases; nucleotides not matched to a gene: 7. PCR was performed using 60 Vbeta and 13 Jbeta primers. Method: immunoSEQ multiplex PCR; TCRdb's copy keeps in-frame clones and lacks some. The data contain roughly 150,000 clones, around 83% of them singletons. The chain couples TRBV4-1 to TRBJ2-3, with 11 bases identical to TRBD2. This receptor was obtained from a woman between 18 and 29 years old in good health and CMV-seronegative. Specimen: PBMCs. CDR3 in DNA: TGCGCCAGCAGTCCCAGACTAGCGGGGTTCACAGATACGCAGTATTTT. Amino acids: CASSPRLAGFTDTQYF.